This section outlines one T cell receptor beta chain sequence together with its context. The junction departs from the called germline gene at one end, perhaps through a read error. The CDR3 spans 14 residues. RNA transcripts provided the source from which TCR beta CDR3 regions were amplified. First-round RT-PCR targeting the TCR CDR3 was performed with the HTBI primer set. TCRdb re-called the multiplex PCR reads with MiXCR, one entry per CDR3 protein. The table includes about 640,000 distinct CDR3 sequences, around 20% detected once. These data originate in a study of T cells in Graves' hyperthyroidism and ophthalmopathy.

This receptor was identified in a man aged 25-45 years with Graves' ophthalmopathy. The gene calls are TRBV12-3 or TRBV12-4 and TRBJ2-1; TRBD2 agrees at 7 bases. The sequencing sample was made of blood. CDR3 sequence reads: CASTQPGEGNEQSF. CDR3 DNA: TGTGCCAGCACCCAACCGGGGGAGGGCAATGAGCAGTCCTTC.